This T cell receptor (beta chain) came from a study of blood T cells in healthy people across ages. A second PCR of 7 to 11 cycles used a sample-barcoded 5' primer and a J-beta primer mix. Every single cDNA molecule received a tag from a template-switch adaptor with 12 random nucleotides. TCRdb re-called the 5' RACE reads with MiXCR, one entry per CDR3 protein. This table has 650,000 to 800,000 distinct CDR3 sequences, around 42% appearing once. The specimen sequenced was blood. The source of this sequence is a man aged 60 to 69 in good health.

The DNA for the CDR3 is TGCAGCGTTGGTCCGCGGGGGGGCTTCACAGATACGCAGTATTTT. It yields the protein CSVGPRGGFTDTQYF. This rearrangement joins TRBV29-1 to TRBJ2-3; 9 bases are shared with TRBD2. The CDR3 is made up of 15 amino acids. Per the germline V gene, CDR1 is SQVTM and CDR2 is ANQGSEA. Trimming cost V 4 bases and J 2 bases; bases outside gene matches: 7.